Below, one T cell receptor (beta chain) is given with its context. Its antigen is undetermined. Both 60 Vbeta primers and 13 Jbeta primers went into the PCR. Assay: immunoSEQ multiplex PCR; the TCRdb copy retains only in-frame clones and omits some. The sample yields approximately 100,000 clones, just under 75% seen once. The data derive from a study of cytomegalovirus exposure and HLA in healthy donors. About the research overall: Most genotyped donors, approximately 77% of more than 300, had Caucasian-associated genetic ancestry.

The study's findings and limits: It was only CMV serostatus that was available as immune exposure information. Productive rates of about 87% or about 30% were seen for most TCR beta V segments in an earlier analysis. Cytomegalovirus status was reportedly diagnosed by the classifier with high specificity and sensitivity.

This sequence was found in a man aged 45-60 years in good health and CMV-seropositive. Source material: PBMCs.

CDR3 loop: CASETGVSTEAFF. In nucleotides, the CDR3 is TGTGCCAGCGAGACAGGGGTGAGCACTGAAGCTTTCTTT. The chain couples TRBV2 to TRBJ1-1; 8 bases are shared with TRBD1. This CDR3 spans 13 amino acids. Losses at the gene ends were 8 bases for V and 4 bases for J; bases not matched to a gene: 6. Germline V gives CDR1 SNHLY, CDR2 FYNNEI.